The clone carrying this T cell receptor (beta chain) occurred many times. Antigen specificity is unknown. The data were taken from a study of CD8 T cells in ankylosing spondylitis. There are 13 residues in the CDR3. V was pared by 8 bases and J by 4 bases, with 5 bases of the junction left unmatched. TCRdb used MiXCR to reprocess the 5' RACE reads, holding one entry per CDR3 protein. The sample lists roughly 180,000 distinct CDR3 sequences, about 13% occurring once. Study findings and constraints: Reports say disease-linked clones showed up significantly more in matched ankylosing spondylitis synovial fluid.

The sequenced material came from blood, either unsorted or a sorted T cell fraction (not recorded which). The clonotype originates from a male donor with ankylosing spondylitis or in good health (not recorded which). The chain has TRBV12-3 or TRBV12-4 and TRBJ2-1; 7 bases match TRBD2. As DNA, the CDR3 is TGTGCCAGCGCGCGGGACTATTACAATGAGCAGTTCTTC. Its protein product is CASARDYYNEQFF.